This T cell receptor (beta chain) appears in the sequencing data of a study of T cell responses to AZD1222 COVID-19 vaccine. V lost 0 bases and J lost 3; bases outside the gene matches: 5. The CDR3 extends over 15 amino acids. Germline CDR1 reads SGHRS; CDR2 reads YFSETQ. TCRdb's copy holds only in-frame clones and misses some; the assay was immunoSEQ multiplex PCR. The sample includes approximately 170,000 clones, around 92% of them seen just once. This sequence originates from an adult who received the AZD1222 COVID-19 vaccine. The V gene is TRBV5-1, the J gene TRBJ1-2; TRBD1 matches at 7 bases. The sequencing here drew on peripheral blood, taken 28 days after the second AZD1222 dose. CDR3 bases: TGCGCCAGCAGCTTGGATCCAGGGGGGGACTATGGCTACACCTTC. This translates into CASSLDPGGDYGYTF.